What follows is one T cell receptor beta chain and its context. Its antigen remains unknown. CDR3 length: 18 residues. Germline CDR1 is SGHAT and CDR2 is FQNNGV. The trim removed 2 bases at V and 2 bases at J, leaving 9 bases unmatched. This sample was taken from a study of monozygotic twins with cystic fibrosis. Findings and limits, study-wide: J usage was most co-twin-similar in 8 of 16 pairs, V in 13. Monozygotic CF twins shared more identical nucleotide clonotypes than unrelated patients.

Profiling relied on immunoSEQ multiplex PCR, and the TCRdb table lists in-frame clones only, not all of them. The profile shows about 36,000 clones, approximately 90% of them singletons. This TCR was sampled from a boy between 2 and 10 years old with cystic fibrosis. The rearrangement links TRBV11-2 to TRBJ2-5, with 12 bases identical to TRBD2. The material sequenced was blood. The CDR3 DNA sequence: TGTGCCAGCAGCTTATTCAGGACTAGCGGGACCCAGCAAGAGACCCAGTACTTC. Translation: CASSLFRTSGTQQETQYF. Full variable domain (missing parts from reference TRBV11-2 and TRBJ2-5): EAGVAQSPRYKIIEKRQSVAFWCNPISGHATLYWYQQILGQGPKLLIQFQNNGVVDDSQLPKDRFSAERLKGVDSTLKIQPAKLEDSAVYLCASSLFRTSGTQQETQYFGPGTRLLVL.